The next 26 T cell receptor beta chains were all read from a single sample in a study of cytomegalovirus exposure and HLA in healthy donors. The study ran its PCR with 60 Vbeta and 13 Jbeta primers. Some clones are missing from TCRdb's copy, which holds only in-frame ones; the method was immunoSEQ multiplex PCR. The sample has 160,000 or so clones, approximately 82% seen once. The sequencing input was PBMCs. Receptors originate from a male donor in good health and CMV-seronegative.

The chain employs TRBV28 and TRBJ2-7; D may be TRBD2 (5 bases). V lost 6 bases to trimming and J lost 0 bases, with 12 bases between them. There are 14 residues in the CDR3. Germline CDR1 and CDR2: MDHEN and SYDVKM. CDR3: CASRLLGSSYEQYF. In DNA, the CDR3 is TGTGCCAGCAGGCTACTTGGGAGCTCCTACGAGCAGTACTTC.

The CDR3 here is CASREQGRDEQFF. The CDR3 DNA sequence: TGTGCCAGCAGGGAACAGGGTAGAGATGAGCAGTTCTTC. This chain joins TRBV27 and TRBJ2-1, with a tentative D call TRBD1 (6 bases). CDR1 and CDR2 (germline): MNHEY, SMNVEV (reference sequence). CDR3 length: 13 amino acids. V was clipped by 6 bases and J by 8 bases, with 14 bases between them.

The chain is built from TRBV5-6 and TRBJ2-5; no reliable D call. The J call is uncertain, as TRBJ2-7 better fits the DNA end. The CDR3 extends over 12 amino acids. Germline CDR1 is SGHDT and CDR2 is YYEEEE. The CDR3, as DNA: TGTGCCAGCAGCTTGATCCCCTACGAGCAGTACTTC. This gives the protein CASSLIPYEQYF.

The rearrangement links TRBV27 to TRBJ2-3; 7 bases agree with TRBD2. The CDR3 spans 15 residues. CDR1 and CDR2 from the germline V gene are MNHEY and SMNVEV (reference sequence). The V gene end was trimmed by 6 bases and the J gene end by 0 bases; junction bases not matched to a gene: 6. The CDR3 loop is CASSQLAFSTDTQYF. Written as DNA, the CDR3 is TGTGCCAGCAGCCAACTAGCGTTTAGCACAGATACGCAGTATTTT.

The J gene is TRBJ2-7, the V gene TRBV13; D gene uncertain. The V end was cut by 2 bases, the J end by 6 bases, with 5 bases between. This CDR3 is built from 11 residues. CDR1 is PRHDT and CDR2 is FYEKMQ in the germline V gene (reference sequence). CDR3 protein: CASSLNSEQYF. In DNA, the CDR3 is TGTGCCAGCAGCTTAAACAGCGAGCAGTACTTC.

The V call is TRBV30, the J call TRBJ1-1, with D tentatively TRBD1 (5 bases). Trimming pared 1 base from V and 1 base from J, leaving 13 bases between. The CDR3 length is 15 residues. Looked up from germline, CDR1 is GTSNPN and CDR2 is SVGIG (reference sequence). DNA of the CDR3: TGTGCCTGGAGTGGGGGGGGAATCGGGAACACTGAAGCTTTCTTT. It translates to CAWSGGGIGNTEAFF.

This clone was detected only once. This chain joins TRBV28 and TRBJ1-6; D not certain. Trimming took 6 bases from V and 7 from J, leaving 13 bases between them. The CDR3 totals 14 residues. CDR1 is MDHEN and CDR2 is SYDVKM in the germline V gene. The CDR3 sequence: CASSPPTENSPLHF. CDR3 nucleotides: TGTGCCAGCAGCCCCCCGACGGAGAATTCACCCCTCCACTTT.

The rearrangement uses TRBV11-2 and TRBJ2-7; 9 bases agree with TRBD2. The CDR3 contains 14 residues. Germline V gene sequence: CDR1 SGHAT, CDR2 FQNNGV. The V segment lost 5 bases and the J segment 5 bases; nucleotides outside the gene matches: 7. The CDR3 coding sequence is TGTGCCAGCAGCCTGATTAGCGGGAGTAACGAGCAGTACTTC. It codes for CASSLISGSNEQYF.

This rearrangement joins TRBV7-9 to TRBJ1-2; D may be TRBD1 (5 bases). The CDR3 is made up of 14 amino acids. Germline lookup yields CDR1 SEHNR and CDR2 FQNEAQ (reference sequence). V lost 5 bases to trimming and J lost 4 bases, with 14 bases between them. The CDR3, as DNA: TGTGCCAGCAGCCAAACAGGAACTCTCTATGGCTACACCTTC. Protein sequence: CASSQTGTLYGYTF.

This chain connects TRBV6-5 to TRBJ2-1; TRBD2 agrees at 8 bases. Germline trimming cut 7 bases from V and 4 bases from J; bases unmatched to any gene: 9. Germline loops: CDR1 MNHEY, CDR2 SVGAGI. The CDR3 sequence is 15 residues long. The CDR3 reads CASTPTGGRYNEQFF. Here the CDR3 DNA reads TGTGCCAGCACCCCAACGGGGGGGAGGTACAATGAGCAGTTCTTC.

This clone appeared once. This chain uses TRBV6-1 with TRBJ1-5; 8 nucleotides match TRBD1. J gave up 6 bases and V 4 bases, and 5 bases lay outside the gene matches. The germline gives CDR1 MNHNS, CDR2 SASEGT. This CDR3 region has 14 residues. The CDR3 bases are TGTGCCAGCAGTGTAACAGGGGGGGGTCAGCCCCAGCATTTT. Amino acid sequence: CASSVTGGGQPQHF.

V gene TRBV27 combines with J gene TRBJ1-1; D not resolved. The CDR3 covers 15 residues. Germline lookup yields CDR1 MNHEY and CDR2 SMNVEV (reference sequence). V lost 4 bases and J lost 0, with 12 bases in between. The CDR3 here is CASSSSGGLNTEAFF. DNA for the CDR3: TGTGCCAGCAGTTCATCTGGAGGGCTGAACACTGAAGCTTTCTTT.

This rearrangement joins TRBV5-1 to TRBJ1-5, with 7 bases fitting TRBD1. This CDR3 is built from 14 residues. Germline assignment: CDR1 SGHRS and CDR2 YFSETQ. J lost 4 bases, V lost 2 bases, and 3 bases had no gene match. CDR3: CASSLGGPNQPQHF. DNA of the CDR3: TGCGCCAGCAGCTTAGGGGGCCCTAATCAGCCCCAGCATTTT.

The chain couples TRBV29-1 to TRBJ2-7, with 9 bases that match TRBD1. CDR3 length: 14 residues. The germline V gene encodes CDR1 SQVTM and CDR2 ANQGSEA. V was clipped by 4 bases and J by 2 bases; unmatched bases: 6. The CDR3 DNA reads TGCAGCGTTGTGCTACAGGGGGCCCCCTACGAGCAGTACTTC. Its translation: CSVVLQGAPYEQYF.

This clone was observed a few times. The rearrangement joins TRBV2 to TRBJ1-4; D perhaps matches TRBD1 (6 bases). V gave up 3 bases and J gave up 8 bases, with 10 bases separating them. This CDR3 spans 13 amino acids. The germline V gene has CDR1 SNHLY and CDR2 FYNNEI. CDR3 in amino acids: CASSDRTDEKLFF. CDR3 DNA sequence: TGTGCCAGCAGTGATAGGACAGACGAAAAACTGTTTTTT.

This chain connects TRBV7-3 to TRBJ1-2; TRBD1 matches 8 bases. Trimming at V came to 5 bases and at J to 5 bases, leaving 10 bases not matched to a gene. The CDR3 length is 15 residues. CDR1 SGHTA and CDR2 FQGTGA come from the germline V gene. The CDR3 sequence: CASSHGTGNPYGYTF. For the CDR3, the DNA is TGTGCCAGCAGCCATGGGACAGGAAACCCGTATGGCTACACCTTC. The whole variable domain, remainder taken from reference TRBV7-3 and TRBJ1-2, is GAGVSQTPSNKVTEKGKYVELRCDPISGHTALYWYRQSLGQGPEFLIYFQGTGAADDSGLPNDRFFAVRPEGSVSTLKIQRTERGDSAVYLCASSHGTGNPYGYTFGSGTRLTVV.

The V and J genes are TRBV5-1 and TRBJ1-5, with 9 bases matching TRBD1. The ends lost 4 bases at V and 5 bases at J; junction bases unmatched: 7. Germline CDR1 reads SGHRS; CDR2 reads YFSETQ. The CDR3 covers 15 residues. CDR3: CASSPSGQGDQPQHF. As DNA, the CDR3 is TGCGCCAGCAGCCCCTCGGGACAGGGCGATCAGCCCCAGCATTTT.

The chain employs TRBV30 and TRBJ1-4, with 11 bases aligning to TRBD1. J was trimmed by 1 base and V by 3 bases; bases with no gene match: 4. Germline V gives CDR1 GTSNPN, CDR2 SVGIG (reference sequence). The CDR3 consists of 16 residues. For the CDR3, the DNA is TGTGCCTGGAGAGGACAGGGGGCGGGAACTAATGAAAAACTGTTTTTT. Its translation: CAWRGQGAGTNEKLFF.

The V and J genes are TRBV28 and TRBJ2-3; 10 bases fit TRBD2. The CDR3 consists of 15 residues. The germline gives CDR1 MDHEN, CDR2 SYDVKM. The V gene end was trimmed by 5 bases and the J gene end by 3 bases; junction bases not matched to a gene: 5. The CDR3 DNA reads TGTGCCAGCAGTGCTAGCGGGAGTATAACAGATACGCAGTATTTT. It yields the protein CASSASGSITDTQYF.

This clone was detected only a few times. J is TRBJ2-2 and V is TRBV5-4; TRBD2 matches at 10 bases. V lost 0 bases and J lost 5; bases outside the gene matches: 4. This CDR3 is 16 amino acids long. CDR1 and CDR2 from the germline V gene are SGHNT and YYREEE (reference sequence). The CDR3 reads CASSLEREGRTGELFF. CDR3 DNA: TGTGCCAGCAGCTTGGAGCGGGAGGGCCGTACCGGGGAGCTGTTTTTT.

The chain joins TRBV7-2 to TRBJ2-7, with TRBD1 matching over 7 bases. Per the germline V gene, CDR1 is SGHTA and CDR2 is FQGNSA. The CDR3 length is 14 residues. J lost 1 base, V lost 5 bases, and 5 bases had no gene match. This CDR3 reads CASSPQGTSYEQYF. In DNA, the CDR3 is TGTGCCAGCAGCCCACAGGGGACATCCTACGAGCAGTACTTC.

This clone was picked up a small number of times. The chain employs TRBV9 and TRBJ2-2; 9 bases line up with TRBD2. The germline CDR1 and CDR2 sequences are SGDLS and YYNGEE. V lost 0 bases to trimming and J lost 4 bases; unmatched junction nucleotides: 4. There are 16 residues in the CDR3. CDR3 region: CASSVDSGGRTGELFF. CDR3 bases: TGTGCCAGCAGCGTAGATAGCGGGGGACGCACCGGGGAGCTGTTTTTT.

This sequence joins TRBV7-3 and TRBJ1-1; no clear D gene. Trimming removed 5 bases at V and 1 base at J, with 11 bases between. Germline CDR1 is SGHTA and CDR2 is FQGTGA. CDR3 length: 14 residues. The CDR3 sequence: CASSPGRANTEAFF. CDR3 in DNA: TGTGCCAGCAGCCCAGGTCGAGCGAACACTGAAGCTTTCTTT.

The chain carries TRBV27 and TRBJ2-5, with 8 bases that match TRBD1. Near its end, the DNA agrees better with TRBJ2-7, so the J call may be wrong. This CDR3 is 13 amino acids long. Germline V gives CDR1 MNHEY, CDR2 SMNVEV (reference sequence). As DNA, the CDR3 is TGTGCCAGCAGTCCCGCGGACAGGGACGAGCAGTACTTC. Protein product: CASSPADRDEQYF.

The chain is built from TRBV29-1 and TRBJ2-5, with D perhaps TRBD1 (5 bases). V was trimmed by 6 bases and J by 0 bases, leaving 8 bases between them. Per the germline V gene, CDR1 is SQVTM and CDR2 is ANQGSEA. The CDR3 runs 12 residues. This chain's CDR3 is CSVKQDQETQYF. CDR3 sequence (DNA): TGCAGCGTGAAACAGGACCAAGAGACCCAGTACTTC. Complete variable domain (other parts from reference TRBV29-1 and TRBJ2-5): SAVISQKPSRDICQRGTSLTIQCQVDSQVTMMFWYRQQPGQSLTLIATANQGSEATYESGFVIDKFPISRPNLTFSTLTVSNMSPEDSSIYLCSVKQDQETQYFGPGTRLLVL.

Written as DNA, the CDR3 is TGCAGCGTTGAAGGAGAGACTAGCGTAGAGACCCAGTACTTC. It specifies CSVEGETSVETQYF. The chain recombines TRBV29-1 with TRBJ2-5, with TRBD2 identical over 8 bases. Per germline, CDR1 SQVTM and CDR2 ANQGSEA. V lost 1 base and J lost 4; bases outside the gene matches: 5. The CDR3 has 14 amino acids.